These 32 T cell receptor beta chains were sequenced from one sample in a study of Ad26.COV2.S vaccination and SARS-CoV-2 variants. Generated by immunoSEQ multiplex PCR, the TCRdb table keeps only in-frame clones and is missing some. The sample yields more than 150,000 clones, approximately 90% seen once. This sample comprised peripheral blood, obtained after recovery from COVID-19. These receptors were collected from a human donor who had recovered from COVID-19.

The chain employs TRBV6-5 and TRBJ2-7; perhaps TRBD2 as D (6 bases). The CDR3 totals 14 residues. Trimming removed 5 bases at V and 2 bases at J, with 13 bases between. CDR1 is MNHEY, CDR2 SVGAGI, per germline. The CDR3 sequence: CASSTSPRTYEQYF. DNA of the CDR3: TGTGCCAGCAGTACTAGCCCTCGAACCTACGAGCAGTACTTC.

This chain links TRBV6-5 with TRBJ2-5; 8 bases map to TRBD2. This CDR3 has 15 residues. Germline CDR1 reads MNHEY; CDR2 reads SVGAGI. Losses at the gene ends were 2 bases for V and 2 bases for J; bases not matched to a gene: 4. For the CDR3, the DNA is TGTGCCAGCAGTTACACCCGGGGGGGACAAGAGACCCAGTACTTC. Residues: CASSYTRGGQETQYF.

The V gene is TRBV6-5, the J gene TRBJ1-1; TRBD1 matches at 7 bases. V was pared by 6 bases and J by 9 bases, with 13 bases of the junction left unmatched. The CDR3 extends over 14 amino acids. Germline CDR1 and CDR2: MNHEY and SVGAGI. CDR3 in amino acids: CASRPTGQAGKAFF. In DNA form, the CDR3 reads TGTGCCAGCAGACCGACAGGGCAGGCGGGGAAAGCTTTCTTT.

The gene calls are TRBV5-6 and TRBJ2-7, with TRBD2 as a possible D gene (5 bases). Trimming pared 4 bases from V and 6 bases from J, leaving 14 bases between. Germline CDR1 reads SGHDT; CDR2 reads YYEEEE. CDR3 size: 13 residues. CDR3 nucleotides: TGTGCCAGCAGCGTGGGAAGAGGGTTCGAGCAGTACTTC. Translated: CASSVGRGFEQYF.

The chain is built from TRBV7-9 and TRBJ1-1; no definite D call. CDR1 is SEHNR, CDR2 FQNEAQ, per germline (reference sequence). V was cut by 5 bases and J by 2 bases, with 12 bases left in between. CDR3 length: 14 amino acids. CDR3 DNA sequence: TGTGCCAGCAGCCCTCTCGGGTACAACACTGAAGCTTTCTTT. It codes for CASSPLGYNTEAFF.

J is TRBJ1-1 and V is TRBV15; weak D call: TRBD1 (6 bases). Germline V lookup: CDR1 LNHNV, CDR2 YYDKDF (reference sequence). Between the trimmed V and J ends, which lost 7 bases and 3 bases, there was a span of 24 bases. This CDR3 region has 17 residues. Here the CDR3 DNA reads TGTGCCACCACCAAGCGGGGGGGCTTCAAGTTGGACACTGAAGCTTTCTTT. Translation: CATTKRGGFKLDTEAFF.

The genes are TRBV29-1 and TRBJ2-2; D remains unclear. Trimming left V 5 bases short and J 3 bases short, with 13 bases between. This CDR3 contains 14 residues. Germline V CDR1 and CDR2: SQVTM, ANQGSEA. The CDR3 DNA reads as TGCAGCGTTAGGACGGGCTACTACACCGGGGAGCTGTTTTTT. Amino acid sequence: CSVRTGYYTGELFF.

The J gene is TRBJ1-2, the V gene TRBV9; 8 bases line up with TRBD1. After removal of 3 bases from V and 5 bases from J, the junction contained 6 bases not matched to a gene. CDR3 length equals 14 residues. Germline V gene data show CDR1 as SGDLS and CDR2 as YYNGEE. DNA for the CDR3: TGTGCCAGCAGCGGATCGACAGGGGAGTATGGCTACACCTTC. This encodes CASSGSTGEYGYTF.

The chain is built from TRBV29-1 and TRBJ2-1; a weak D match, TRBD1 (6 bases). CDR1 and CDR2 (germline): SQVTM, ANQGSEA. The CDR3 contains 13 residues. Trimming shortened V by 6 bases and J by 4 bases, and 13 bases separated the two germline ends. CDR3 region: CSVDRILYNEQFF. The CDR3 coding sequence is TGCAGCGTCGACAGGATCCTTTACAATGAGCAGTTCTTC.

This clone came up a few times. The J gene is TRBJ1-5, the V gene TRBV6-5, with unresolved D. Trimming took 0 bases from V and 9 from J, leaving 6 bases between them. Germline V gives CDR1 MNHEY, CDR2 SVGAGI. The CDR3 loop spans 12 amino acids. CDR3 nucleotide sequence: TGTGCCAGCAGTTACTCTTGGGGGCCCCAGCATTTT. Translating it yields CASSYSWGPQHF.

The chain couples TRBV4-1 to TRBJ2-7; 7 bases agree with TRBD2. The CDR3 has 16 residues. V gave up 0 bases and J gave up 3 bases; unmatched junction bases: 8. Per the germline V gene, CDR1 is MGHRA and CDR2 is YSYEKL. The CDR3 protein is CASSQERTGGSYEQYF. Here the CDR3 DNA reads TGCGCCAGCAGCCAAGAGAGGACTGGCGGGAGCTACGAGCAGTACTTC.

In this sample, this clone turned up once. The CDR3 DNA sequence: TGCGCCAGCAGTGAGAACAGGTGGGGAGATACGCAGTATTTT. Protein sequence: CASSENRWGDTQYF. The rearrangement links TRBV10-1 to TRBJ2-3; D may be TRBD1 (5 bases). CDR1 and CDR2 (germline): WNHNN, SYGVQD (reference sequence). V was clipped by 2 bases and J by 5 bases, with 11 bases between them. This CDR3 has 14 amino acids.

This clone was counted once. The chain recombines TRBV7-2 with TRBJ2-3; D uncertain. This CDR3 has 16 amino acids. The germline V gene has CDR1 SGHTA and CDR2 FQGNSA. The V and J ends lost 1 base and 1 base respectively, with 12 bases between them. CDR3 amino acids: CASSLEWRQGTDTQYF. The CDR3 region has the DNA TGTGCCAGCAGCTTAGAGTGGCGTCAAGGCACAGATACGCAGTATTTT.

Points on this clone: This sample also contains other DNA sequences that code for the same CDR3. V gene TRBV6-5 combines with J gene TRBJ2-3, with 9 bases matching TRBD1. In germline, CDR1 is MNHEY, CDR2 SVGAGI. CDR3 length: 14 amino acids. J lost 3 bases, V lost 4 bases, and 2 bases had no gene match. CDR3 loop: CASSLQGATDTQYF. The CDR3 DNA reads as TGTGCCAGCAGTTTACAGGGGGCTACAGATACGCAGTATTTT.

In this sample, this clone turned up once. The sample has other DNA sequences that encode this CDR3 too. The chain employs TRBV5-1 and TRBJ2-5, with a tentative D call TRBD2 (6 bases). Trimming stripped 0 bases from V and 5 bases from J, with 14 bases between. This CDR3 is 15 amino acids long. Looked up from germline, CDR1 is SGHRS and CDR2 is YFSETQ. The CDR3 protein is CASSLGTGGGETQYF. The CDR3 DNA is TGCGCCAGCAGCTTGGGTACCGGGGGTGGTGAGACCCAGTACTTC.

This clone was counted a few times. J is TRBJ2-7 and V is TRBV7-9; D is perhaps TRBD2 (6 bases). Looked up from germline, CDR1 is SEHNR and CDR2 is FQNEAQ (reference sequence). V lost 5 bases, J lost 2 bases, and 19 bases lay in between. CDR3 length equals 16 residues. The CDR3 DNA is TGTGCCAGCAGCCAAATGGAGGGAACCAAAACCTACGAGCAGTACTTC. The encoded protein is CASSQMEGTKTYEQYF.

This sequence joins TRBV6-5 and TRBJ2-1; 10 positions agree with TRBD1. This CDR3 is 13 amino acids long. The germline gives CDR1 MNHEY, CDR2 SVGAGI. V gave up 10 bases and J gave up 7 bases; unmatched junction bases: 7. The CDR3 sequence is CATRGTGVNEQFF. CDR3 in DNA: TGTGCCACCCGAGGGACAGGGGTGAATGAGCAGTTCTTC.

The chain is built from TRBV2 and TRBJ1-2; 9 bases agree with TRBD1. Germline V lookup: CDR1 SNHLY, CDR2 FYNNEI. The V and J ends lost 7 bases and 6 bases, in that order; junction bases with no gene match: 3. The CDR3 contains 12 residues. The CDR3: CASTTGGNGYTF. The CDR3 DNA is TGTGCCAGCACGACAGGGGGGAATGGCTACACCTTC.

The V gene is TRBV19, the J gene TRBJ2-1, with D possibly TRBD2 on 5 matching bases. V gave up 2 bases and J gave up 14 bases, with 13 bases separating them. Germline V lookup: CDR1 LNHDA, CDR2 SQIVND (reference sequence). CDR3 length equals 12 residues. CDR3 bases: TGTGCCAGTAGTATATCCCCGGAGGAGAAGTTCTTC. Its protein is CASSISPEEKFF.

This clone was detected only once. The chain recombines TRBV30 with TRBJ1-1; D is possibly TRBD1 (5 bases). The CDR3 length is 14 residues. V gave up 4 bases and J gave up 5 bases, with 17 bases separating them. Per germline, CDR1 GTSNPN and CDR2 SVGIG (reference sequence). The CDR3 reads CAWTFARAGTEAFF. DNA of the CDR3: TGTGCCTGGACCTTCGCCAGGGCAGGAACTGAAGCTTTCTTT.

V and J are TRBV10-3 and TRBJ2-1; TRBD2 agrees at 15 bases. Germline V gene lookup returns CDR1 ENHRY and CDR2 SYGVKD. The CDR3 is 19 residues long. Trimming cost V 2 bases and J 7 bases; bases outside gene matches: 12. The CDR3 sequence: CAISEQIGLAGGPRNEQFF. Here the CDR3 DNA reads TGTGCCATCAGTGAGCAAATTGGACTAGCGGGGGGGCCGAGGAATGAGCAGTTCTTC.

CDR3 sequence reads: CASRGFHEQFF. In nucleotides, the CDR3 is TGTGCCAGCAGAGGCTTCCATGAGCAGTTCTTC. The chain joins TRBV7-2 to TRBJ2-1; D call uncertain. This CDR3 spans 11 amino acids. The V and J ends lost 6 bases and 8 bases respectively, with 8 bases between them. Germline V gene sequence: CDR1 SGHTA, CDR2 FQGNSA.

The J gene is TRBJ2-2, the V gene TRBV27; 7 bases match TRBD2. From germline, CDR1 is MNHEY and CDR2 SMNVEV (reference sequence). V lost 8 bases to trimming and J lost 4 bases; unmatched junction nucleotides: 13. The CDR3 runs to 16 residues. The CDR3 DNA is TGTGCCAGCTCCCCGGGGCTAGCGGTTTCCACCGGGGAGCTGTTTTTT. It is translated as CASSPGLAVSTGELFF.

V is TRBV7-3 and J is TRBJ2-3; D ambiguous. CDR3 length: 12 residues. Germline values: CDR1 SGHTA, CDR2 FQGTGA. V gave up 7 bases and J gave up 4 bases, with 9 bases separating them. CDR3 nucleotide sequence: TGTGCCAGCAAAGGGCTCGCAGATACGCAGTATTTT. It specifies CASKGLADTQYF.

In this sample, this clone is medium-sized. This chain connects TRBV28 to TRBJ2-2; 8 nucleotides match TRBD2. CDR1 and CDR2 (germline): MDHEN, SYDVKM. CDR3 length: 15 amino acids. V shed 6 bases, J shed 0 bases, and the junction held 3 bases outside the gene matches. In nucleotides, the CDR3 is TGTGCCAGCAGGCCGGGACTAGCGAACACCGGGGAGCTGTTTTTT. Protein sequence: CASRPGLANTGELFF.

This chain joins TRBV6-6 and TRBJ2-2; D remains unclear. The CDR3 runs 15 residues. Germline loops: CDR1 MNHNY, CDR2 SVGAGI (reference sequence). V gave up 2 bases and J gave up 1 base, with 8 bases separating them. The CDR3 DNA sequence: TGTGCCAGCAGTTACAACAGCCTGAACACCGGGGAGCTGTTTTTT. It codes for CASSYNSLNTGELFF.

This sequence joins TRBV5-4 and TRBJ1-2; D is unresolved. The V end lost 0 bases, the J end lost 4 bases, and 13 bases lay between the germline ends. CDR1 SGHNT and CDR2 YYREEE come from the germline V gene (reference sequence). This CDR3 spans 15 amino acids. The CDR3 coding sequence is TGTGCCAGCAGCTTGGCCTCGTCTCGGGGCTATGGCTACACCTTC. Amino acid sequence: CASSLASSRGYGYTF.

This clone has only one observation. The rearrangement uses TRBV28 and TRBJ1-3; 8 positions agree with TRBD1. V trimming: 6 bases; J trimming: 2 bases; junction bases outside the gene matches: 9. CDR3 length equals 16 residues. Germline-derived CDR1 and CDR2 are MDHEN and SYDVKM. The CDR3 reads CASRSGGAEAGNTIYF. DNA for the CDR3: TGTGCCAGCAGATCAGGGGGCGCCGAGGCTGGAAACACCATATATTTT.

The chain joins TRBV10-1 to TRBJ2-7; D remains ambiguous. Trimming pared 0 bases from V and 3 bases from J, leaving 6 bases between. The CDR3 totals 13 residues. The germline CDR1 and CDR2 sequences are WNHNN and SYGVQD (reference sequence). CDR3 protein: CASSESWGYEQYF. CDR3 in DNA: TGCGCCAGCAGTGAGTCTTGGGGCTACGAGCAGTACTTC.

In its sample, this clone was seen a few times. The chain combines TRBV5-1 with TRBJ2-1, with TRBD2 matching over 7 bases. The germline CDR1 and CDR2 sequences are SGHRS and YFSETQ. The CDR3 is 17 amino acids. Losses at the gene ends were 4 bases for V and 3 bases for J; bases not matched to a gene: 13. CDR3 in amino acids: CASSPRGLPAYYNEQFF. The CDR3, as DNA: TGCGCCAGCAGCCCGCGGGGACTACCGGCTTACTACAATGAGCAGTTCTTC.

V is TRBV19 and J is TRBJ1-4; D uncertain. Germline V gene data show CDR1 as LNHDA and CDR2 as SQIVND (reference sequence). The CDR3 length is 13 residues. V lost 4 bases and J 4 bases, leaving 7 bases between the germline ends. CDR3 sequence (DNA): TGTGCCAGTAGTAATCAGTATAATGAAAAACTGTTTTTT. Translation gives CASSNQYNEKLFF.

The chain combines TRBV7-3 with TRBJ1-1; 8 bases map to TRBD1. The CDR3 covers 17 residues. J gave up 5 bases and V 1 base, and 12 bases lay outside the gene matches. Germline V gene lookup returns CDR1 SGHTA and CDR2 FQGTGA. CDR3 sequence (DNA): TGTGCCAGCAGCTTAAGTAGGGGGCCAGGGGGCTGGACTGAAGCTTTCTTT. It translates to CASSLSRGPGGWTEAFF. The full variable domain, in which reference TRBV7-3 and TRBJ1-1 provide the parts outside the CDR3, is GAGVSQTPSNKVTEKGKYVELRCDPISGHTALYWYRQSLGQGPEFLIYFQGTGAADDSGLPNDRFFAVRPEGSVSTLKIQRTERGDSAVYLCASSLSRGPGGWTEAFFGQGTRLTVV.